This passage covers 22 T cell receptor beta chains from one sample sequenced in a study of blood T cell repertoires in COVID-19. The protocol was immunoSEQ multiplex PCR, while the TCRdb copy is restricted to in-frame clones and leaves out a portion. The profile shows approximately 54,000 clones, around 88% of them singletons. Sequencing used peripheral blood. The receptor set was obtained from a human donor in a cohort sampled during active COVID-19.

This chain uses TRBV5-1 with TRBJ1-5, with no clear D. The germline gives CDR1 SGHRS, CDR2 YFSETQ. CDR3 size: 15 residues. V dropped 0 bases and J dropped 6 bases, with 13 bases sitting between them. CDR3 bases: TGCGCCAGCAGCTTGGATGCGGTGCTTGGTCAGCCCCAGCATTTT. Protein sequence: CASSLDAVLGQPQHF.

The chain has TRBV6-5 and TRBJ2-7; 8 bases match TRBD1. CDR1 and CDR2 (germline): MNHEY, SVGAGI. V gave up 6 bases and J gave up 2 bases; unmatched junction bases: 9. The CDR3 is made up of 15 amino acids. CDR3 bases: TGTGCCAGCAGCCCCGGGACAGGAGGACCCTACGAGCAGTACTTC. As protein: CASSPGTGGPYEQYF.

The chain employs TRBV18 and TRBJ2-5; TRBD1 matches 7 bases. The V gene end was trimmed by 5 bases and the J gene end by 2 bases; junction bases not matched to a gene: 5. The CDR3 loop spans 14 amino acids. Germline V gene data show CDR1 as KGHSH and CDR2 as LQKENI. The CDR3 coding sequence is TGTGCCAGCTCAGGAGACAGGGAACAAGAGACCCAGTACTTC. Its translation: CASSGDREQETQYF.

The chain employs TRBV3-1 (or the pseudogene TRBV3-2) and TRBJ2-3; 7 bases line up with TRBD2. The V and J ends lost 3 bases and 0 bases, in that order; junction bases with no gene match: 6. This CDR3 has 16 amino acids. Germline CDR1 and CDR2: LGHDT and YNNKEL (reference sequence). The CDR3 sequence is CASSHLAVFSTDTQYF. The CDR3 coding sequence is TGTGCCAGCAGCCACCTAGCGGTTTTCAGCACAGATACGCAGTATTTT.

The rearrangement links TRBV7-9 to TRBJ2-7; the D is unclear. Germline V gene data show CDR1 as SEHNR and CDR2 as FQNEAQ (reference sequence). CDR3 length: 15 residues. The V end lost 1 base, the J end lost 0 bases, and 10 bases lay between the germline ends. The DNA for the CDR3 is TGTGCCAGCAGCTTAGTCGCCAAACTCTCCTACGAGCAGTACTTC. Amino acids: CASSLVAKLSYEQYF. Full variable domain (missing parts from reference TRBV7-9 and TRBJ2-7): DTGVSQNPRHKITKRGQNVTFRCDPISEHNRLYWYRQTLGQGPEFLTYFQNEAQLEKSRLLSDRFSAERPKGSFSTLEIQRTEQGDSAMYLCASSLVAKLSYEQYFGPGTRLTVT.

This clone was counted a few times. This rearrangement joins TRBV29-1 to TRBJ1-5; maybe TRBD1 (5 bases). Germline V gives CDR1 SQVTM, CDR2 ANQGSEA. The CDR3 is 12 residues long. V was trimmed by 7 bases and J by 5 bases, leaving 12 bases between them. CDR3 DNA: TGCAGCGCCACGTCGGGGGATCAGCCCCAGCATTTT. This gives the protein CSATSGDQPQHF.

The chain is built from TRBV11-3 and TRBJ2-7; TRBD1 is a possible D gene (6 bases). V gave up 5 bases and J gave up 2 bases, with 13 bases separating them. Germline CDR1 and CDR2: SGHNT and YENEEA. The CDR3 totals 14 residues. Here the CDR3 DNA reads TGTGCCAGCAGCCCACCGGGACAACCCTACGAGCAGTACTTC. Its protein is CASSPPGQPYEQYF.

This chain uses TRBV5-4 with TRBJ2-5; 9 bases agree with TRBD1. The V gene's germline CDR1 is SGHNT and CDR2 YYREEE (reference sequence). This CDR3 spans 18 amino acids. With 2 bases clipped from V and 5 bases from J, the junction kept 16 bases outside the gene matches. The CDR3 reads CASSFPTIDRGKGETQYF. The CDR3 DNA follows: TGTGCCAGCAGCTTCCCCACTATCGACAGGGGGAAGGGGGAGACCCAGTACTTC.

The rearrangement joins TRBV4-3 to TRBJ2-1; no definite D call. From germline, CDR1 is LGHNA and CDR2 YSLEER. V was cut by 1 base and J by 3 bases, with 10 bases left in between. This CDR3 is built from 15 residues. Here the CDR3 DNA reads TGCGCCAGCAGCCAAGCGTGGGCCGACTACAATGAGCAGTTCTTC. Protein sequence: CASSQAWADYNEQFF.

The J gene is TRBJ1-1, the V gene TRBV5-5; possible D gene TRBD1, 5 bases. CDR3 length: 15 amino acids. V shed 4 bases and J shed 3 bases, with 16 bases lying between them. Germline V gene data show CDR1 as SGHKS and CDR2 as YYEKEE (reference sequence). As DNA, the CDR3 is TGTGCCAGCAGCCCCCTGGGAAGGGACTACACTGAAGCTTTCTTT. It translates to CASSPLGRDYTEAFF.

This chain joins TRBV6-4 and TRBJ2-7; D may be TRBD1 (5 bases). This CDR3 has 15 residues. Germline lookup yields CDR1 MRHNA and CDR2 SNTAGT. Trimming removed 0 bases at V and 2 bases at J, with 11 bases between. The CDR3 bases are TGTGCCAGCAGTGACTCTAGGACACCGACCTACGAGCAGTACTTC. It yields the protein CASSDSRTPTYEQYF.

V is TRBV14 and J is TRBJ2-1; TRBD1 might be the D (6 bases). There are 12 residues in the CDR3. The V gene lost 4 bases and the J gene lost 9 bases, with 10 bases spanning the gap. Germline loops: CDR1 SGHDN, CDR2 FVKESK. For the CDR3, the DNA is TGTGCCAGCAGCCCACAGGGATTTGAGCAGTTCTTC. This gives the protein CASSPQGFEQFF.

The chain joins TRBV7-2 to TRBJ2-1; a weak D match, TRBD2 (6 bases). V shed 4 bases and J shed 8 bases, with 15 bases lying between them. Looked up from germline, CDR1 is SGHTA and CDR2 is FQGNSA. The CDR3 length is 14 residues. The DNA for the CDR3 is TGTGCCAGCAGCTCACCAACTACGGGGGATGAGCAGTTCTTC. It encodes CASSSPTTGDEQFF.

The gene calls are TRBV27 and TRBJ1-2, with D possibly being TRBD1 (6 bases). With 4 bases removed from V and 5 bases from J, the gap between germline ends came to 35 bases. From germline, CDR1 is MNHEY and CDR2 SMNVEV (reference sequence). The CDR3 sequence is 21 residues long. This CDR3 reads CASSSQKSSSPGHYRGYGYTF. The CDR3 nucleotides read TGTGCCAGCAGTTCACAAAAGTCGTCTTCTCCGGGACACTACAGAGGGTATGGCTACACCTTC.

This clone was observed a single time. The chain combines TRBV11-2 with TRBJ2-3; TRBD2 might be the D (6 bases). This CDR3 is 14 amino acids long. V was clipped by 5 bases and J by 2 bases, with 11 bases between them. Germline loops: CDR1 SGHAT, CDR2 FQNNGV. CDR3 DNA sequence: TGTGCCAGCAGCCCGGACTACTTCACAGATACGCAGTATTTT. Translation: CASSPDYFTDTQYF. The variable domain in full, with the rest retrieved from reference TRBV11-2 and TRBJ2-3, is EAGVAQSPRYKIIEKRQSVAFWCNPISGHATLYWYQQILGQGPKLLIQFQNNGVVDDSQLPKDRFSAERLKGVDSTLKIQPAKLEDSAVYLCASSPDYFTDTQYFGPGTRLTVL.

This clone was counted a few times. The V and J genes are TRBV7-4 and TRBJ2-3, with a possible D match to TRBD1 (6 bases). Germline-derived CDR1 and CDR2 are SGHVT and SQSDAQ. This CDR3 has 21 residues. Deletions cut 0 bases from V and 2 bases from J, with 27 bases between. The CDR3 DNA follows: TGTGCCAGCAGCTTAGCGGAAGGGCAGGGGACAAACCTGGGGGACACAGATACGCAGTATTTT. The encoded protein is CASSLAEGQGTNLGDTDTQYF. Together with reference TRBV7-4 and TRBJ2-3, the CDR3 gives the full variable domain: GAGVSQSPRYKVAKRGRDVALRCDSISGHVTLYWYRQTLGQGSEVLTYSQSDAQRDKSGRPSGRFSAERPERSVSTLKIQRTEQGDSAVYLCASSLAEGQGTNLGDTDTQYFGPGTRLTVL.

The V call is TRBV27, the J call TRBJ2-3, with no clear D. The CDR3 loop spans 13 amino acids. The ends were cut back, 8 bases at V and 2 bases at J, with 11 bases in the middle. Germline assignment: CDR1 MNHEY and CDR2 SMNVEV (reference sequence). Here the CDR3 DNA reads TGTGCCAGCGCTCAGATGGTCACAGATACGCAGTATTTT. Translation: CASAQMVTDTQYF.

The chain is built from TRBV18 and TRBJ2-1; tentatively, D is TRBD1 (5 bases). Germline V gene lookup returns CDR1 KGHSH and CDR2 LQKENI. The CDR3 has 15 residues. Trimming pared 4 bases from V and 2 bases from J, leaving 12 bases between. The CDR3 here is CASSLTVHPYNEQFF. The CDR3 region has the DNA TGTGCCAGCTCACTGACAGTGCACCCCTACAATGAGCAGTTCTTC.

The chain combines TRBV20-1 with TRBJ2-1; D might be TRBD2 (7 bases). The CDR3 loop spans 15 amino acids. The V gene lost 3 bases and the J gene lost 5 bases, with 17 bases spanning the gap. Germline V gene lookup returns CDR1 DFQATT and CDR2 SNEGSKA (reference sequence). The CDR3 DNA is TGCAGTGCTAGTAGGGGGGGAGGCGGACACAATGAGCAGTTCTTC. Protein: CSASRGGGGHNEQFF.

J is TRBJ2-3 and V is TRBV10-3, with a tentative D call TRBD2 (6 bases). From germline, CDR1 is ENHRY and CDR2 SYGVKD. This CDR3 region has 12 residues. Trimming shortened V by 10 bases and J by 4 bases, and 12 bases separated the two germline ends. CDR3 nucleotide sequence: TGTGCCAGCTGGGACTTGGCAGATACGCAGTATTTT. It specifies CASWDLADTQYF.

V is TRBV7-8 and J is TRBJ2-3; a possible D gene is TRBD2 (5 bases). Per the germline V gene, CDR1 is SGHVS and CDR2 is FQNEAQ. The CDR3 is made up of 13 amino acids. V lost 0 bases and J lost 4, with 5 bases in between. CDR3 in amino acids: CASSLAGADTQYF. The CDR3, as DNA: TGTGCCAGCAGCTTAGCGGGAGCAGATACGCAGTATTTT.

This chain connects TRBV19 to TRBJ2-5; TRBD1 is a possible D gene (6 bases). CDR1 LNHDA and CDR2 SQIVND come from the germline V gene (reference sequence). Trimming took off 2 bases at V and 2 bases at J, with 9 bases between the two ends. The CDR3 loop spans 14 amino acids. This CDR3 reads CASSITGTQETQYF. CDR3 bases: TGTGCCAGTAGTATAACAGGGACGCAAGAGACCCAGTACTTC.